Below are 29 T cell receptor beta chains sequenced from a single sample in a study of early T cells in non-severe SARS-CoV-2 infection. MiXCR, run by TCRdb on the 5' RACE reads, gives a single entry per CDR3 protein. This sample has 87,000 or so distinct CDR3 sequences; 14% occur once, and the top ten carry roughly 6%. The sample comprised whole blood. The receptors here all came from an adult who was a healthcare worker with PCR-confirmed SARS-CoV-2 infection or an uninfected control (not recorded which).

This clonotype was counted between two and nine times. This chain connects TRBV7-6 to TRBJ2-3; D is perhaps TRBD2 (7 bases). Germline V gene lookup returns CDR1 SGHVS and CDR2 FNYEAQ. The CDR3 has 16 amino acids. The V end lost 1 base, the J end lost 4 bases, and 15 bases lay between the germline ends. CDR3 in amino acids: CASSLGDRGGPDTQYF. The CDR3 DNA reads as TGTGCCAGCAGCTTAGGAGATAGGGGGGGGCCAGATACGCAGTATTTT. Full variable domain (remainder filled in from reference TRBV7-6 and TRBJ2-3): GAGVSQSPRYKVTKRGQDVALRCDPISGHVSLYWYRQALGQGPEFLTYFNYEAQQDKSGLPNDRFSAERPEGSISTLTIQRTEQRDSAMYRCASSLGDRGGPDTQYFGPGTRLTVL.

This clonotype was recorded a few times. The rearrangement links TRBV21-1 to TRBJ2-6; the D call of TRBD2 is as the table states it, not checked on the DNA. TRBV21-1 is a pseudogene locus. The CDR3 is 18 residues long. CDR3 nucleotides: TGTGCCAGCAGCGCAATTAATGGACTTAGCTCTGGGGCCAACGTCCTGACTTTC. This encodes CASSAINGLSSGANVLTF.

This clonotype was seen repeatedly, ten times or more. This chain connects TRBV10-1 to TRBJ2-5; D is possibly TRBD1 (6 bases). The CDR3 loop spans 13 amino acids. Germline V gene data show CDR1 as WNHNN and CDR2 as SYGVQD (reference sequence). V lost 6 bases and J lost 2, with 10 bases in between. In DNA, the CDR3 is TGCGCCAGCAGCCTAGGACAGCAAGAGACCCAGTACTTC. Its translation is CASSLGQQETQYF.

This clonotype appeared a few times. The V and J genes are TRBV3-1 and TRBJ1-2, with D hard to call. V was pared by 7 bases and J by 1 base, with 10 bases between. From germline, CDR1 is LGHDT and CDR2 YNNKEL (reference sequence). The CDR3 is 13 residues long. For the CDR3, the DNA is TGTGCCAGCACCAAGGACGGTAACTATGGCTACACCTTC. It yields the protein CASTKDGNYGYTF. The variable domain in full, completed from reference TRBV3-1 and TRBJ1-2, reads DTAVSQTPKYLVTQMGNDKSIKCEQNLGHDTMYWYKQDSKKFLKIMFSYNNKELIINETVPNRFSPKSPDKAHLNLHINSLELGDSAVYFCASTKDGNYGYTFGSGTRLTVV.

This clonotype was seen only a few times. CDR3 sequence (DNA): TGTGCCAGCAGTTTATGGGGATCGCAGCTGAACATTCAGTACTTC. The encoded protein is CASSLWGSQLNIQYF. This chain links TRBV12-3 or TRBV12-4 with TRBJ2-4, with D uncertain. Trimming removed 2 bases from V and 7 bases from J, with 15 bases in between. This CDR3 spans 15 amino acids.

This clonotype showed up just a few times. CDR3 nucleotide sequence: TGTGCTCCTGAGTGGGGTCAGCCCCAGCATTTT. Its protein is CAPEWGQPQHF. The V and J genes are TRBV6-1 and TRBJ1-5; no reliable D call. The germline V gene has CDR1 MNHNS and CDR2 SASEGT. There are 11 residues in the CDR3.

A note on this clonotype: Relative to the germline gene, one junction end is altered; a read error may explain this. The V gene is TRBV7-7, the J gene TRBJ2-3; D unresolved. This CDR3 has 14 amino acids. Germline V lookup: CDR1 SSHAT, CDR2 FNYEAQ (reference sequence). The CDR3 region has the DNA TGTGCTAGCAGCTTAGAAGGAGCAGCAGATACGCAGTATTTT. It codes for CASSLEGAADTQYF.

This clonotype was seen repeatedly, ten times or more. V is TRBV7-9 and J is TRBJ2-3; tentatively, D is TRBD1 (6 bases). Germline values: CDR1 SEHNR, CDR2 FQNEAQ (reference sequence). V was clipped by 5 bases and J by 1 base, with 10 bases between them. The CDR3 extends over 14 amino acids. The CDR3 reads CASSADSRTDTQYF. The CDR3, as DNA: TGTGCCAGCAGCGCGGACAGCCGCACAGATACGCAGTATTTT.

This clonotype showed up many times. The V gene is TRBV25-1, the J gene TRBJ1-1; D perhaps matches TRBD1 (6 bases). Trimming left V 6 bases short and J 6 bases short, with 14 bases between. Germline V gene sequence: CDR1 MGHDK, CDR2 SYGVNS. The CDR3 sequence is 13 residues long. The CDR3 sequence is CASRKTGLAEAFF. The CDR3 DNA reads as TGTGCCAGCAGAAAGACAGGTCTCGCTGAAGCTTTCTTT.

CDR3 nucleotides: TGCGCCAGCAGCTTGAGGTCGGGCAGAAGACATACTGAAGCTTTCTTT. Protein product: CASSLRSGRRHTEAFF. This chain joins TRBV5-1 and TRBJ1-1; D call uncertain. Germline-derived CDR1 and CDR2 are SGHRS and YFSETQ. The CDR3 is made up of 16 amino acids. V shed 1 base and J shed 5 bases, with 18 bases lying between them.

The chain links TRBV9 to TRBJ2-7; 7 bases line up with TRBD1. The CDR3 length is 14 residues. The V gene's germline CDR1 is SGDLS and CDR2 YYNGEE. V lost 0 bases and J lost 4; bases outside the gene matches: 4. CDR3 DNA: TGTGCCAGCAGCGTAGAGGGCAGGGGGTACGAGCAGTACTTC. Its translation is CASSVEGRGYEQYF.

The chain combines TRBV3-1 with TRBJ2-7; D is unclear. The CDR3 runs to 13 residues. V gave up 4 bases and J gave up 6 bases, with 13 bases separating them. CDR1 and CDR2 (germline): LGHDT, YNNKEL (reference sequence). The CDR3 loop is CASSLSGPTEQYF. CDR3 in DNA: TGTGCCAGCAGCCTCTCCGGGCCCACCGAGCAGTACTTC.

The chain joins TRBV29-1 to TRBJ2-7; either TRBD1 or TRBD2 may supply D (5 bases each). The germline CDR1 and CDR2 sequences are SQVTM and ANQGSEA. This CDR3 contains 12 residues. V dropped 6 bases and J dropped 0 bases, with 9 bases sitting between them. CDR3 in DNA: TGCAGCGTCGTGGGGACCTCCTACGAGCAGTACTTC. Translated: CSVVGTSYEQYF.

This clonotype was detected many times. The CDR3 nucleotides are TGCGCCAGCAGCGAAGCCTTGACAGGGCAGGGTAATTCACCCCTCCACTTT. This encodes CASSEALTGQGNSPLHF. The gene calls are TRBV4-3 and TRBJ1-6, with TRBD1 identical over 7 bases. After removal of 5 bases from V and 6 bases from J, the junction contained 13 bases not matched to a gene. The CDR3 spans 17 residues. Per germline, CDR1 LGHNA and CDR2 YSLEER.

In its sample, this clonotype was seen many times. The rearrangement joins TRBV20-1 to TRBJ2-7; 9 nucleotides agree with TRBD2. The V segment lost 2 bases and the J segment 2 bases; nucleotides outside the gene matches: 7. The germline V gene encodes CDR1 DFQATT and CDR2 SNEGSKA (reference sequence). The CDR3 sequence is 15 residues long. DNA for the CDR3: TGCAGTGCTAGAAGTAGCGGGGGCGCTCCCTACGAGCAGTACTTC. Translated: CSARSSGGAPYEQYF.

A few counts support this clonotype. The chain carries TRBV7-8 and TRBJ2-7; D may be TRBD1 (7 bases). Per the germline V gene, CDR1 is SGHVS and CDR2 is FQNEAQ. This CDR3 has 15 residues. With 5 bases removed from V and 5 bases from J, the gap between germline ends came to 19 bases. The CDR3 nucleotides read TGTGCCAGCAGCCCCCAGGGGGGAGGCAGCCACGAGCAGTACTTC. This codes for CASSPQGGGSHEQYF.

This clonotype was recorded a few times. The gene calls are TRBV6-4 and TRBJ2-5, with TRBD2 matching 8 bases. V gave up 10 bases and J gave up 13 bases; unmatched junction bases: 8. The CDR3 runs 10 residues. From germline, CDR1 is MRHNA and CDR2 SNTAGT. This CDR3 is CATGLDGWYF. The CDR3 DNA reads as TGTGCCACGGGACTAGATGGATGGTACTTC.

Ten or more counts support this clonotype. The genes are TRBV2 and TRBJ2-2; perhaps TRBD1 as D (5 bases). The CDR3 has 15 amino acids. Trimming shortened V by 6 bases and J by 0 bases, and 11 bases separated the two germline ends. Germline V gene sequence: CDR1 SNHLY, CDR2 FYNNEI. The CDR3 here is CASRADTSNTGELFF. Here the CDR3 DNA reads TGTGCCAGCAGGGCGGACACCTCGAACACCGGGGAGCTGTTTTTT.

V is TRBV10-2 and J is TRBJ2-3; TRBD2 is a possible D gene (5 bases). Trimming removed 0 bases from V and 5 bases from J, with 15 bases in between. The CDR3 runs to 16 residues. Germline V CDR1 and CDR2: WSHSY, SAAADI. The CDR3 reads CASSESSSNRGDTQYF. As DNA, the CDR3 is TGCGCCAGCAGTGAGTCGTCGAGTAATCGGGGAGATACGCAGTATTTT.

A few counts support this clonotype. The chain links TRBV29-1 to TRBJ2-3, with D possibly matching TRBD1 (5 bases). The V end lost 7 bases, the J end lost 3 bases, and 11 bases lay between the germline ends. Germline V CDR1 and CDR2: SQVTM, ANQGSEA. CDR3 length: 12 amino acids. This chain's CDR3 is CSGLDSTDTQYF. The CDR3 DNA is TGCAGCGGTCTCGACAGTACAGATACGCAGTATTTT.

The chain carries TRBV28 and TRBJ2-1; D perhaps matches TRBD1 (5 bases). The CDR3 contains 16 residues. The V and J ends lost 8 bases and 2 bases respectively, with 19 bases between them. CDR1 and CDR2 (germline): MDHEN, SYDVKM. This CDR3 reads CASGELGRAAYNEQFF. Here the CDR3 DNA reads TGTGCCAGCGGAGAGCTGGGCAGGGCAGCCTACAATGAGCAGTTCTTC.

The chain is built from TRBV6-1 and TRBJ1-2, with 7 bases fitting TRBD1. Germline assignment: CDR1 MNHNS and CDR2 SASEGT. After removal of 6 bases from V and 8 bases from J, the junction contained 18 bases not matched to a gene. CDR3 length equals 16 residues. This chain's CDR3 is CASSTHGTEIFYGYTF. The CDR3 DNA reads as TGTGCCAGCAGCACTCATGGGACAGAGATCTTCTACGGCTACACCTTC.

This clonotype was found many times. The rearrangement joins TRBV7-9 to TRBJ1-2, with D possibly TRBD1 on 6 matching bases. Germline V gives CDR1 SEHNR, CDR2 FQNEAQ (reference sequence). The CDR3 is made up of 14 amino acids. V was clipped by 7 bases and J by 1 base, with 13 bases between them. CDR3 residues: CASTEWGRNYGYTF. The CDR3 DNA follows: TGTGCCAGCACCGAGTGGGGGCGTAACTATGGCTACACCTTC.

V gene TRBV7-6 combines with J gene TRBJ2-3; TRBD1 aligns across 7 bases. V was pared by 5 bases and J by 0 bases, with 8 bases of the junction left unmatched. CDR3 length: 16 amino acids. The germline CDR1 and CDR2 sequences are SGHVS and FNYEAQ. The DNA of the CDR3 is TGTGCCAGCAGCCTACTCGACAGGGCTAGCACAGATACGCAGTATTTT. Its protein is CASSLLDRASTDTQYF.

In its sample, this clonotype was seen a few times. The CDR3 DNA follows: TGCAGCGTAGGGACAGGGAGCTCCTACAATGAGCAGTTCTTC. This gives the protein CSVGTGSSYNEQFF. The rearrangement joins TRBV29-1 to TRBJ2-1; 9 bases agree with TRBD1. The CDR3 length is 14 residues. Germline V gene data show CDR1 as SQVTM and CDR2 as ANQGSEA. V lost 6 bases to trimming and J lost 0 bases; unmatched junction nucleotides: 3.

This chain uses TRBV7-3 with TRBJ2-2, with 9 bases lining up with TRBD1. The CDR3 contains 14 residues. The germline V gene encodes CDR1 SGHTA and CDR2 FQGTGA. V trimming: 4 bases; J trimming: 4 bases; junction bases outside the gene matches: 1. The CDR3 DNA reads as TGTGCCAGCAGCTGGGACAGGGCCACCGGGGAGCTGTTTTTT. This translates into CASSWDRATGELFF. The variable domain in full, completed from reference TRBV7-3 and TRBJ2-2, reads GAGVSQTPSNKVTEKGKYVELRCDPISGHTALYWYRQSLGQGPEFLIYFQGTGAADDSGLPNDRFFAVRPEGSVSTLKIQRTERGDSAVYLCASSWDRATGELFFGEGSRLTVL.

This clonotype has at least ten counts. The gene calls are TRBV20-1 and TRBJ1-1; D not certain. This CDR3 has 13 amino acids. V lost 7 bases to trimming and J lost 3 bases, with 15 bases between them. Germline V gene data show CDR1 as DFQATT and CDR2 as SNEGSKA (reference sequence). This chain's CDR3 is CSGEAEFYTEAFF. The CDR3 DNA is TGCAGTGGTGAGGCCGAGTTTTACACTGAAGCTTTCTTT.

This clonotype was found many times. This sequence joins TRBV7-2 and TRBJ2-3, with 8 bases identical to TRBD1. The CDR3 sequence is 14 residues long. The J segment lost 4 bases and the V segment lost 7 bases, leaving 7 bases of the junction unmatched. The germline CDR1 and CDR2 sequences are SGHTA and FQGNSA. The CDR3 sequence: CASTVDREADTQYF. As DNA, the CDR3 is TGTGCCAGCACCGTGGACAGGGAGGCAGATACGCAGTATTTT.

This clonotype was counted between two and nine times. The chain joins TRBV10-1 to TRBJ1-6, with TRBD1 as a possible D gene (6 bases). The CDR3 runs to 15 residues. The germline V gene encodes CDR1 WNHNN and CDR2 SYGVQD (reference sequence). Between the trimmed V and J ends, which lost 0 bases and 6 bases, there was a span of 9 bases. The CDR3 here is CASSESRTANSPLHF. CDR3 sequence (DNA): TGCGCCAGCAGTGAGTCGAGGACAGCTAATTCACCCCTCCACTTT.